The 26 T cell receptor beta chains below all came from one sample that was sequenced in a study of response to subunit inactivated influenza vaccine. TCRdb fed the RT-PCR reads into MiXCR, producing one record per CDR3 protein. The profile covers about 700,000 distinct CDR3 sequences, with around a sixth appearing a single time and roughly 12% taken by the ten largest. The source was PBMCs from blood, collected approximately 13 days after vaccination. These receptors were collected from a man in his fifties or sixties who received an inactivated influenza vaccine.

This clonotype was found many times. The rearrangement uses TRBV7-8 and TRBJ2-1, with TRBD1 matching over 7 bases. This CDR3 is built from 16 residues. Trimming cost V 5 bases and J 5 bases; bases outside gene matches: 12. Germline loops: CDR1 SGHVS, CDR2 FQNEAQ. CDR3 sequence: CASSGPGQTLDNEQFF. CDR3 DNA: TGTGCCAGCAGCGGACCGGGACAGACATTAGACAATGAGCAGTTCTTC.

V is TRBV20-1 and J is TRBJ2-1; 8 positions match TRBD2. CDR3 length: 15 amino acids. Looked up from germline, CDR1 is DFQATT and CDR2 is SNEGSKA (reference sequence). V shed 1 base, J shed 2 bases, and the junction held 4 bases outside the gene matches. This chain's CDR3 is CSARGAGLAYNEQFF. CDR3 nucleotide sequence: TGCAGTGCTAGAGGAGCGGGACTAGCCTACAATGAGCAGTTCTTC.

This clonotype was counted only a few times. V usage is TRBV3-1 and J usage is TRBJ2-4; 9 positions agree with TRBD2. The junction had 2 bases not matched to a gene; V was cut back by 2 bases and J by 3 bases. The CDR3 runs 15 residues. Germline loops: CDR1 LGHDT, CDR2 YNNKEL (reference sequence). CDR3 sequence (DNA): TGTGCCAGCAGCCAAAAGCGGGAGGACAAAAACATTCAGTACTTC. It codes for CASSQKREDKNIQYF.

This clonotype counts as medium-sized. The chain uses TRBV29-1 and TRBJ2-5; 10 bases fit TRBD1. The CDR3 runs 18 residues. The V segment lost 3 bases and the J segment 1 base; nucleotides outside the gene matches: 14. CDR1 SQVTM and CDR2 ANQGSEA come from the germline V gene. The CDR3 protein is CSVDTPGQGTGFQETQYF. CDR3 DNA: TGCAGCGTTGACACTCCGGGACAGGGGACTGGCTTCCAAGAGACCCAGTACTTC. Using reference TRBV29-1 and TRBJ2-5 for the parts outside the CDR3, the full variable domain is SAVISQKPSRDICQRGTSLTIQCQVDSQVTMMFWYRQQPGQSLTLIATANQGSEATYESGFVIDKFPISRPNLTFSTLTVSNMSPEDSSIYLCSVDTPGQGTGFQETQYFGPGTRLLVL.

This clonotype has ten or more counts. The V call is TRBV3-1, the J call TRBJ2-6; D is perhaps TRBD2 (5 bases). Germline assignment: CDR1 LGHDT and CDR2 YNNKEL (reference sequence). This CDR3 comprises 15 residues. Trimming removed 8 bases from V and 1 base from J, with 12 bases in between. Here the CDR3 DNA reads TGTGCCAGCTCACCCACGGGGTCTGGGGCCAACGTCCTGACTTTC. Amino acid sequence: CASSPTGSGANVLTF.

The chain combines TRBV4-2 with TRBJ2-7, with 8 bases lining up with TRBD1. V lost 0 bases, J lost 2 bases, and 9 bases stayed unmatched. CDR3 size: 17 residues. Germline CDR1 reads LGHNA; CDR2 reads YNFKEQ. The DNA of the CDR3 is TGTGCCAGCAGCCAAGACAGGGGGCACAGGGCCCCCTACGAGCAGTACTTC. This codes for CASSQDRGHRAPYEQYF.

The J gene is TRBJ1-1, the V gene TRBV7-2; D is unclear. The CDR3 totals 14 residues. Per germline, CDR1 SGHTA and CDR2 FQGNSA. Trimming pared 0 bases from V and 1 base from J, leaving 6 bases between. CDR3 in amino acids: CASSLAPGNTEAFF. As DNA, the CDR3 is TGTGCCAGCAGCTTAGCCCCGGGGAACACTGAAGCTTTCTTT.

This sequence joins TRBV11-2 and TRBJ2-1; tentatively, D is TRBD1 (6 bases). This CDR3 region has 14 residues. Germline loops: CDR1 SGHAT, CDR2 FQNNGV. V lost 2 bases to trimming and J lost 8 bases, with 13 bases between them. Written as DNA, the CDR3 is TGTGCCAGCAGCTTACGTCCAGGGGTGGATGAGCAGTTCTTC. Its protein is CASSLRPGVDEQFF.

The V gene is TRBV5-1, the J gene TRBJ2-1; TRBD2 matches at 12 bases. With 3 bases clipped from V and 3 bases from J, the junction kept 4 bases outside the gene matches. This CDR3 spans 16 amino acids. Germline V gene data show CDR1 as SGHRS and CDR2 as YFSETQ. The CDR3 spells CASSSTSGGLYNEQFF. CDR3 nucleotide sequence: TGCGCCAGCAGCTCGACTAGCGGGGGCCTCTACAATGAGCAGTTCTTC.

V and J are TRBV3-1 and TRBJ2-1; D not resolved. V was pared by 3 bases and J by 3 bases, with 9 bases between. CDR1 is LGHDT and CDR2 is YNNKEL in the germline V gene (reference sequence). CDR3 length: 14 residues. The DNA of the CDR3 is TGTGCCAGCAGCCAGCCCCGGTTCTACAATGAGCAGTTCTTC. This encodes CASSQPRFYNEQFF.

This rearrangement joins TRBV12-2 to TRBJ2-7; the table's D call TRBD1 went unverified against the DNA. TRBV12-2 is a listed pseudogene. The CDR3 is 15 amino acids. The CDR3 DNA reads TGTGCAAGTCGCTTTACGGGACAGGGCCGTCAGGAGCAGTACTTC. It specifies CASRFTGQGRQEQYF.

The V and J genes are TRBV30 and TRBJ1-6; D is ambiguous. V was clipped by 8 bases and J by 9 bases, with 20 bases between them. The CDR3 is 14 amino acids. Looked up from germline, CDR1 is GTSNPN and CDR2 is SVGIG (reference sequence). CDR3 region: CATTRRRVVSPLHF. For the CDR3, the DNA is TGTGCCACCACTCGGCGGCGGGTCGTTTCACCCCTCCACTTT.

The chain carries TRBV20-1 and TRBJ2-7; 8 bases match TRBD1. With 3 bases clipped from V and 0 bases from J, the junction kept 13 bases outside the gene matches. The length of the CDR3 is 17 residues. Germline CDR1 is DFQATT and CDR2 is SNEGSKA (reference sequence). CDR3 residues: CSASGNFRTGLSYEQYF. The CDR3 DNA follows: TGCAGTGCTAGCGGGAATTTCCGGACAGGGCTCTCCTACGAGCAGTACTTC.

At least ten counts were recorded for this clonotype. The chain carries TRBV29-1 and TRBJ2-7; D uncertain. In germline, CDR1 is SQVTM, CDR2 ANQGSEA. Trimming removed 3 bases from V and 0 bases from J, with 6 bases in between. The CDR3 has 12 residues. This chain's CDR3 is CSVEASSYEQYF. The CDR3 DNA reads TGCAGCGTTGAGGCCAGCTCCTACGAGCAGTACTTC.

This clonotype was seen more than once but under ten times. This chain connects TRBV12-3 or TRBV12-4 to TRBJ1-5, with 7 bases aligning to TRBD1. Trimming cost V 6 bases and J 4 bases; bases outside gene matches: 9. The CDR3 has 15 residues. CDR3 residues: CASRSDRERNQPQHF. CDR3 coding DNA: TGTGCCAGCAGATCCGACAGGGAGAGAAATCAGCCCCAGCATTTT.

V is TRBV6-1 and J is TRBJ2-3; D not certain. This CDR3 is built from 13 residues. V was cut by 7 bases and J by 3 bases, with 11 bases left in between. Germline CDR1 and CDR2: MNHNS and SASEGT. The CDR3 reads CASTLLLTDTQYF. The CDR3, as DNA: TGTGCCAGCACCCTTCTCCTTACAGATACGCAGTATTTT.

Here the CDR3 reads CASSLYDQPQHF. The CDR3 bases are TGTGCCAGCAGCTTATACGATCAGCCCCAGCATTTT. This sequence joins TRBV7-2 and TRBJ1-5; no clear D. The CDR3 runs to 12 residues. Trimming cost V 2 bases and J 5 bases, with 4 bases left between them. Germline-derived CDR1 and CDR2 are SGHTA and FQGNSA.

CDR3 DNA sequence: TGCAGTGCTAGAGTTTTCGCAGGGGTCCAGCCCCAGCATTTT. It translates to CSARVFAGVQPQHF. The genes are TRBV20-1 and TRBJ1-5, with D possibly being TRBD1 (6 bases). The CDR3 has 14 amino acids. The germline gives CDR1 DFQATT, CDR2 SNEGSKA (reference sequence). Trimming left V 1 base short and J 7 bases short, with 14 bases between.

The chain couples TRBV5-1 to TRBJ1-1; 7 nucleotides agree with TRBD1. The V gene end was trimmed by 7 bases and the J gene end by 0 bases; junction bases not matched to a gene: 9. Germline CDR1 and CDR2: SGHRS and YFSETQ. This CDR3 is built from 15 residues. CDR3 nucleotides: TGCGCCAGCCAGTGGACAGGCAACATGAACACTGAAGCTTTCTTT. Translation gives CASQWTGNMNTEAFF.

The chain employs TRBV10-3 and TRBJ2-7; TRBD2 might be the D (6 bases). The CDR3 extends over 14 amino acids. The germline gives CDR1 ENHRY, CDR2 SYGVKD. V was clipped by 2 bases and J by 2 bases, with 10 bases between them. CDR3 nucleotide sequence: TGTGCCATCAGTGAGCCTAGCGAAGCCTACGAGCAGTACTTC. It translates to CAISEPSEAYEQYF.

This clonotype was detected only a few times. The genes are TRBV19 and TRBJ2-2; 8 bases are a match to TRBD1. The germline V gene has CDR1 LNHDA and CDR2 SQIVND (reference sequence). The CDR3 loop spans 13 amino acids. J gave up 8 bases and V 8 bases, and 7 bases lay outside the gene matches. This CDR3 reads CASGQGVMGELFF. The CDR3, as DNA: TGTGCCAGTGGACAGGGTGTAATGGGGGAGCTGTTTTTT.

This clonotype was seen only a few times. The CDR3 reads CASSLYRTSYEQYF. Written as DNA, the CDR3 is TGTGCCAGCAGTTTATACAGGACCTCCTACGAGCAGTACTTC. This chain connects TRBV27 to TRBJ2-7; TRBD1 might be the D (5 bases). V lost 1 base and J lost 0, with 7 bases in between. From germline, CDR1 is MNHEY and CDR2 SMNVEV (reference sequence). This CDR3 comprises 14 residues.

The genes are TRBV7-2 and TRBJ2-1; perhaps TRBD1 as D (6 bases). Between the trimmed V and J ends, which lost 4 bases and 4 bases, there was a span of 14 bases. The CDR3 is made up of 15 amino acids. CDR1 is SGHTA, CDR2 FQGNSA, per germline. DNA for the CDR3: TGTGCCAGCAGCTCCCAGGGGTCCGGGTACAATGAGCAGTTCTTC. Protein sequence: CASSSQGSGYNEQFF.

This chain connects TRBV29-1 to TRBJ2-1, with D possibly being TRBD1 (6 bases). CDR1 and CDR2 from the germline V gene are SQVTM and ANQGSEA. V lost 6 bases, J lost 3 bases, and 15 bases lay in between. The CDR3 is 14 residues long. The CDR3 reads CSVKYRDNYNEQFF. The CDR3 coding sequence is TGCAGCGTAAAGTACCGGGACAACTACAATGAGCAGTTCTTC.

This clonotype was detected a few times. One end of the junction varies from germline; a read error may be responsible. The chain couples TRBV7-8 to TRBJ2-5; D possibly matches TRBD1 or TRBD2 (5 bases each). CDR3 length equals 12 residues. CDR1 and CDR2 (germline): SGHVS, FQNEAQ. Written as DNA, the CDR3 is TGTGCCAGCAGCCCTCAGGGACGCCGGTTCCATTTC. This gives the protein CASSPQGRRFHF.

This sequence joins TRBV28 and TRBJ2-1; 11 bases map to TRBD2. Germline V gene data show CDR1 as MDHEN and CDR2 as SYDVKM. With 7 bases clipped from V and 7 bases from J, the junction kept 3 bases outside the gene matches. The CDR3 runs to 13 residues. CDR3 coding DNA: TGTGCCAGCATGGCTAGCGGGAGGAATGAGCAGTTCTTC. Encoded protein: CASMASGRNEQFF.